A single sample is the source of the 17 T cell receptor beta chains below, sequenced in a study of regulatory T cells in long-lasting Graves disease. CDR3-region Arm-PCR and iRepertoire HTBI primers produced the TCR beta libraries. TCRdb re-derived calls from the multiplex PCR reads in MiXCR, one entry per CDR3 protein. The data contain roughly 430,000 distinct CDR3 sequences, 20% to 25% of them singletons. As to time point: persistent/refractory GD, antithyroid drugs over 5 years with positive TRAb. PBMC-derived RNA was used for the TCR library. The sample consisted of peripheral blood mononuclear cells (PBMCs), taken when the disease was refractory, from a patient treated with antithyroid drugs. These receptors all come from a female donor with Graves disease.

This clonotype has a handful of counts. The rearrangement joins TRBV20-1 to TRBJ2-2, with TRBD2 matching 9 bases. CDR3 size: 16 residues. Germline CDR1 DFQATT, CDR2 SNEGSKA (reference sequence). The ends lost 0 bases at V and 8 bases at J; junction bases unmatched: 10. CDR3 in amino acids: CSAREGSRLAAGELFF. CDR3 nucleotide sequence: TGCAGTGCTAGAGAGGGGTCGAGACTAGCGGCTGGGGAGCTGTTTTTT.

The chain recombines TRBV11-3 with TRBJ2-5, with 12 positions matching TRBD2. The CDR3 sequence is 16 residues long. CDR1 and CDR2 from the germline V gene are SGHNT and YENEEA. After removal of 5 bases from V and 4 bases from J, the junction contained 8 bases not matched to a gene. CDR3 DNA: TGTGCCAGCAGCCAAGATGCTAGCGGGAGGGGAGAGACCCAGTACTTC. Its protein is CASSQDASGRGETQYF.

The rearrangement links TRBV11-1 to TRBJ2-5, with D perhaps TRBD1 (5 bases). Trimming left V 5 bases short and J 2 bases short, with 12 bases between. The CDR3 sequence is 14 residues long. Germline lookup yields CDR1 SGHAT and CDR2 FQDESV (reference sequence). The CDR3 region has the DNA TGTGCCAGCAGCGCAAAAAAGGGGCAAGAGACCCAGTACTTC. Translated: CASSAKKGQETQYF.

The rearrangement joins TRBV5-1 to TRBJ1-2; D perhaps matches TRBD1 (5 bases). This CDR3 contains 14 residues. Germline assignment: CDR1 SGHRS and CDR2 YFSETQ. V lost 0 bases to trimming and J lost 4 bases, with 10 bases between them. The DNA of the CDR3 is TGCGCCAGCAGCTTGGCCGAGAGGGGCTATGGCTACACCTTC. This sequence encodes CASSLAERGYGYTF.

The CDR3 sequence: CASRKTDRRSGELFF. CDR3 nucleotide sequence: TGTGCCAGCAGGAAAACCGACAGGAGGTCCGGGGAGCTGTTTTTT. The chain uses TRBV2 and TRBJ2-2, with D tentatively TRBD1 (6 bases). V was clipped by 6 bases and J by 6 bases, with 17 bases between them. CDR1 SNHLY and CDR2 FYNNEI come from the germline V gene. This CDR3 comprises 15 residues.

This clonotype was seen many times. The chain has TRBV2 and TRBJ2-7, with 10 bases identical to TRBD2. This CDR3 is 14 amino acids long. The V and J ends lost 5 bases and 5 bases, in that order; junction bases with no gene match: 6. Per the germline V gene, CDR1 is SNHLY and CDR2 is FYNNEI. The CDR3 protein is CASSTGLASHEQYF. The CDR3 DNA reads as TGTGCCAGCAGTACGGGACTAGCGTCCCACGAGCAGTACTTC.

This clonotype was observed at least ten times. This chain connects TRBV30 to TRBJ1-2; D call uncertain. The germline CDR1 and CDR2 sequences are GTSNPN and SVGIG (reference sequence). Trimming left V 2 bases short and J 9 bases short, with 10 bases between. This CDR3 has 11 residues. In DNA form, the CDR3 reads TGTGCCTGGAGTCTCTCCCTCCGCTACACCTTC. This encodes CAWSLSLRYTF.

This clonotype came up many times. The genes are TRBV20-1 and TRBJ2-2, with D possibly TRBD2 on 7 matching bases. V was trimmed by 0 bases and J by 5 bases, leaving 13 bases between them. Germline CDR1 DFQATT, CDR2 SNEGSKA (reference sequence). This CDR3 has 15 amino acids. For the CDR3, the DNA is TGCAGTGCTAGAGATGGGGGGGCTTGGACCGGGGAGCTGTTTTTT. Translated: CSARDGGAWTGELFF.

This clonotype came up many times. The chain is built from TRBV28 and TRBJ1-1, with D perhaps TRBD1 (6 bases). The CDR3 runs 16 residues. Trimming took 7 bases from V and 0 from J, leaving 18 bases between them. Germline values: CDR1 MDHEN, CDR2 SYDVKM. This chain's CDR3 is CASTNTDSLMNTEAFF. The CDR3 nucleotides are TGTGCCAGCACGAATACGGACAGCTTAATGAACACTGAAGCTTTCTTT.

This clonotype occurred a few times. The chain joins TRBV28 to TRBJ2-7; 8 nucleotides line up with TRBD1. Losses at the gene ends were 6 bases for V and 2 bases for J; bases not matched to a gene: 3. Germline loops: CDR1 MDHEN, CDR2 SYDVKM. The CDR3 runs 13 residues. CDR3 protein: CASRGQDPYEQYF. DNA of the CDR3: TGTGCCAGCAGGGGACAGGACCCCTACGAGCAGTACTTC.

On this clonotype itself: A junction end diverges from the germline sequence, so it may reflect a read error. The V gene is TRBV7-2, the J gene TRBJ1-4; D unclear. Germline values: CDR1 SGHTA, CDR2 FQGNSA. There are 15 residues in the CDR3. The CDR3 protein is CASSLVGGTNENLFF. The CDR3 bases are TGTGCCAGCAGCTTAGTAGGCGGAACGAATGAAAACCTGTTTTTT. The variable domain in full, with the rest retrieved from reference TRBV7-2 and TRBJ1-4, is GAGVSQSPSNKVTEKGKDVELRCDPISGHTALYWYRQSLGQGLEFLIYFQGNSAPDKSGLPSDRFSAERTGGSVSTLTIQRTQQEDSAVYLCASSLVGGTNENLFFGSGTQLSVL.

In this sample, this clonotype turned up many times. This rearrangement joins TRBV18 to TRBJ2-5; D not resolved. The CDR3 sequence is 13 residues long. Germline CDR1 KGHSH, CDR2 LQKENI. V was trimmed by 3 bases and J by 5 bases, leaving 10 bases between them. The CDR3 DNA is TGTGCCAGCTCACCGGGTTCCGTGGAGACCCAGTACTTC. It translates to CASSPGSVETQYF.

This clonotype occurred a few times. The rearrangement uses TRBV10-2 and TRBJ1-5; TRBD1 matches at 8 bases. Germline CDR1 reads WSHSY; CDR2 reads SAAADI. J was trimmed by 1 base and V by 7 bases; bases with no gene match: 6. This CDR3 spans 15 amino acids. CDR3 loop: CASTDRGQSNQPQHF. CDR3 nucleotides: TGCGCCAGCACTGACAGGGGCCAAAGCAATCAGCCCCAGCATTTT.

At least ten counts were recorded for this clonotype. The rearrangement uses TRBV6-5 and TRBJ2-4; D is unclear. Trimming cost V 2 bases and J 8 bases, with 7 bases left between them. From germline, CDR1 is MNHEY and CDR2 SVGAGI. The CDR3 sequence is 12 residues long. The CDR3 DNA follows: TGTGCCAGCAGTTACGGGGTGGACATTCAGTACTTC. It encodes CASSYGVDIQYF.

This clonotype has ten or more counts. The chain recombines TRBV27 with TRBJ1-2, with a weak D call TRBD1 (6 bases). CDR3 length: 14 residues. The germline V and J ends were trimmed by 4 bases and 4 bases, with 13 bases remaining between them. CDR1 MNHEY and CDR2 SMNVEV come from the germline V gene (reference sequence). CDR3 residues: CASSSSDRTYGYTF. CDR3 sequence (DNA): TGTGCCAGCAGTTCCAGCGACAGGACCTATGGCTACACCTTC.

This clonotype came up many times. This rearrangement joins TRBV7-9 to TRBJ2-7; D remains unclear. The CDR3 length is 12 residues. The germline V gene has CDR1 SEHNR and CDR2 FQNEAQ (reference sequence). Trimming stripped 7 bases from V and 3 bases from J, with 10 bases between. In DNA form, the CDR3 reads TGTGCCAGCACCGTAGGTTACTACGAGCAGTACTTC. Its translation is CASTVGYYEQYF.

The J gene is TRBJ2-1, the V gene TRBV12-3 or TRBV12-4; 8 bases align to TRBD2. The CDR3 runs to 16 residues. Germline trimming cut 2 bases from V and 4 bases from J; bases unmatched to any gene: 7. The CDR3 nucleotides read TGTGCCAGCAGTTTATTCGGGAGGGTTGAATACAATGAGCAGTTCTTC. Translating it yields CASSLFGRVEYNEQFF.